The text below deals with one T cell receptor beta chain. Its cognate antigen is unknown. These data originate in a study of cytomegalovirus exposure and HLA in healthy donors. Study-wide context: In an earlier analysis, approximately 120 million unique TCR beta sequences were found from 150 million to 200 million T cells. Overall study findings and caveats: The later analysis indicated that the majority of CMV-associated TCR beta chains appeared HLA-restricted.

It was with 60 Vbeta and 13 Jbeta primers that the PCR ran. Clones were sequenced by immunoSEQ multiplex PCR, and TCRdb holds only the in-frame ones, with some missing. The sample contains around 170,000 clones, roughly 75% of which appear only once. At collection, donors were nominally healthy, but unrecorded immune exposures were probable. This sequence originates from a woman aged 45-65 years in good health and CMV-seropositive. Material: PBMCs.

CDR3 sequence: CASSLQRESSGANVLTF. The DNA for the CDR3 is TGTGCCAGCAGCTTACAGAGAGAAAGCTCTGGGGCCAACGTCCTGACTTTC. This chain joins TRBV5-4 and TRBJ2-6; no clear D. V dropped 2 bases and J dropped 0 bases, with 12 bases sitting between them. Germline lookup yields CDR1 SGHNT and CDR2 YYREEE (reference sequence). The CDR3 runs 17 residues.